The text below deals with one T cell receptor (beta chain). As handled by the study authors: How many nucleated cells were present was estimated from reference gene primer amplification. The assay was immunoSEQ multiplex PCR, and TCRdb's table has in-frame clones only and misses some. V, J and clone size were drawn from that table, and D and trimming were deduced from the DNA. The repertoire holds 300,000 or so clones, around 87% seen once, with 7.8% in the top ten. Trimming cost V 7 bases and J 6 bases, with 12 bases left between them. CDR1 is MNHEY and CDR2 is SMNVEV in the germline V gene (reference sequence). This CDR3 comprises 13 residues. These data originate in a study of blood T cell repertoires in COVID-19. For the study at large: In each case, the material was cDNA or gDNA derived from T cells, B-cell-depleted T cells, or PBMCs.

Sequencing was carried out using peripheral blood. V and J are TRBV27 and TRBJ2-2; tentatively, D is TRBD2 (6 bases). This receptor was taken from a woman between 50 and 59 years old who had recovered from COVID-19. The CDR3 sequence: CASTDYTAGELFF. The CDR3 DNA reads TGTGCCAGCACGGACTACACGGCCGGGGAGCTGTTTTTT.